This section outlines one T cell receptor (beta chain) sequence together with its context. The assay was immunoSEQ multiplex PCR, and TCRdb's table has in-frame clones only and misses some. The sample holds fewer than 7,000 clones, over 60% seen once. Trimming took off 3 bases at V and 0 bases at J, with 3 bases between the two ends. Germline CDR1 is GTSNPN and CDR2 is SVGIG (reference sequence). The length of the CDR3 is 13 residues. The data were taken from a study of T cell clonotyping in hematopoietic cell transplantation. The receptor was isolated from a male patient in his fifties or sixties who had an allogeneic stem cell transplant from an unrelated donor, so the T cells may come from the graft donor. Some clones in this sample may be carry-over from other donors' samples. J is TRBJ2-6 and V is TRBV30; D is unresolved. The sample here was PBMCs, taken 180 days after allogeneic stem cell transplant. The chain's CDR3 is CAWRSSGANVLTF. DNA of the CDR3: TGTGCCTGGAGGAGCTCTGGGGCCAACGTCCTGACTTTC.